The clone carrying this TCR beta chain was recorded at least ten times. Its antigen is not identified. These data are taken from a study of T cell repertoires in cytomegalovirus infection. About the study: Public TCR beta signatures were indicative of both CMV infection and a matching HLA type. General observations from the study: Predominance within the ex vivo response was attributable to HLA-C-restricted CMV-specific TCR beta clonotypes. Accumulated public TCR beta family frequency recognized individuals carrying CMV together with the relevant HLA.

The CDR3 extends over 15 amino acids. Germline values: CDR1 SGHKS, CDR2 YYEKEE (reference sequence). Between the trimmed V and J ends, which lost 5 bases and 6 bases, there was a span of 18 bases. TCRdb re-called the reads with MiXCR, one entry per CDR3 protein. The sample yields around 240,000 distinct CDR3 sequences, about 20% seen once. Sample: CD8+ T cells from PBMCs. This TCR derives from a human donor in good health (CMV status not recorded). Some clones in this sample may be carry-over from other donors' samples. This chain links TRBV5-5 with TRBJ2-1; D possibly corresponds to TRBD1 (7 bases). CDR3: CASSWGQTRGNEQFF. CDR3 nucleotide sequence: TGTGCCAGCAGTTGGGGACAGACTAGAGGCAATGAGCAGTTCTTC. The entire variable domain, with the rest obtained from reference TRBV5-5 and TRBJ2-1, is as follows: DAGVTQSPTHLIKTRGQQVTLRCSPISGHKSVSWYQQVLGQGPQFIFQYYEKEERGRGNFPDRFSARQFPNYSSELNVNALLLGDSALYLCASSWGQTRGNEQFFGPGTRLTVL.